A selection of T cell receptor beta chains follows, all from one sample in a study of blood T cell repertoires in COVID-19. Sequencing was performed with immunoSEQ multiplex PCR; in TCRdb, only in-frame clones are kept and a portion is missing. The sample contains 250,000 to 350,000 clones, 85% to 90% of which appear only once. Sequencing input: PBMCs or T cells enriched from blood (not recorded which). Every receptor here comes from a woman between 55 and 75 years old in a cohort exposed to, infected with or recovered from COVID-19 (not recorded which). The conserved cysteine and the conserved F or W are not part of the CDR3 here. Not all rows give a size; the values are once, few, many and, for expanded clones, a class.

TRBJ2-3 NA TRBV5-1 ASSLNPLGTDTQY
TRBJ2-3 NA TRBV3-1/TRBV3-2 ASSQAPLDTQY
TRBJ2-1 NA TRBV4-1 ASSQAGPPDEQF
TRBJ2-7 NA TRBV2 ASSVGGQKSYEQY
TRBJ1-3 NA TRBV2 ARGESSSGNTIY
TRBJ2-1 NA TRBV3-1/TRBV3-2 ASSHGGPSYNEQF
TRBJ1-1 NA TRBV10-3 AISGTGSFTEAF
TRBJ1-4 NA TRBV28 ASSFPGQGATNEKLF
TRBJ2-7 NA TRBV5-1 ASSLVAGQGAYEQY
TRBJ2-7 NA TRBV3-1/TRBV3-2 ASSQEFRIQGPWGYEQY
TRBJ2-7 NA TRBV12-3/TRBV12-4 ASSPQSGYEQY
TRBJ2-3 NA TRBV3-1/TRBV3-2 ASSQVSASGTDTQY
TRBJ2-1 NA TRBV4-2 ASSQPRGEQF
TRBJ1-5 NA TRBV5-4 ASSHNRDNQPQH
TRBJ1-3 NA TRBV7-9 ASSSPTGEWRDTIY
TRBJ2-6 NA TRBV5-1 ASSLDSSGANVLT
TRBJ2-2 NA TRBV6-5 ASKLAPNTGELF
TRBJ2-7 NA TRBV5-1 ASRSTGGGEQY
TRBJ2-7 NA TRBV15 ASNSGNEYEQY
TRBJ2-5 NA TRBV3-1/TRBV3-2 ASSQDFIQETQY
TRBJ1-5 few TRBV11-3 ASSHSRDSHARDSNQPQH
TRBJ2-3 NA TRBV15 ATGLTDTQY
TRBJ1-5 NA TRBV28 ASSPTTAVNQPQH
TRBJ2-4 NA TRBV28 ASSLGGTKNIQY